This entry is about one T cell receptor (beta chain). These data originate in a study of blood T cell repertoires in COVID-19. Study summary: PBMCs, B-cell-depleted T cells, or T cells were the source of the cDNA or gDNA that made up the material.

This table comes from immunoSEQ multiplex PCR, and its TCRdb copy is limited to in-frame clones, with some not included. The sample yields 150,000 to 200,000 clones, approximately 90% seen once. Between the trimmed V and J ends, which lost 1 base and 10 bases, there was a span of 8 bases. This CDR3 contains 11 residues. Germline CDR1 and CDR2: DFQATT and SNEGSKA (reference sequence). The genes are TRBV20-1 and TRBJ1-3; D is uncertain. Sequences were obtained from peripheral blood. The sequence came from a man aged 60 to 75 with active or convalescent COVID-19. Here the CDR3 reads CSARVGVTIYF. As DNA, the CDR3 is TGCAGTGCTAGAGTAGGAGTAACCATATATTTT.